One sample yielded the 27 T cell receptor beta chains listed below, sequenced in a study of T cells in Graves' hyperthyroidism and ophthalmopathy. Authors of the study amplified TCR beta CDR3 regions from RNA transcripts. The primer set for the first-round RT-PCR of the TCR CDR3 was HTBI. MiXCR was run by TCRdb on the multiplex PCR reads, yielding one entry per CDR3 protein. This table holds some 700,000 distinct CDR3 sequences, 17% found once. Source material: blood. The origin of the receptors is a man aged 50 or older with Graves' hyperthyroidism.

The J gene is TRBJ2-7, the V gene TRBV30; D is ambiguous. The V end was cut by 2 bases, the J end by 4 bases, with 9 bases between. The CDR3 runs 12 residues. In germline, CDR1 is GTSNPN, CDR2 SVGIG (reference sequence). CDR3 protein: CAWSRSQYEQYF. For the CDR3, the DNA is TGTGCCTGGAGTCGCAGCCAATACGAGCAGTACTTC.

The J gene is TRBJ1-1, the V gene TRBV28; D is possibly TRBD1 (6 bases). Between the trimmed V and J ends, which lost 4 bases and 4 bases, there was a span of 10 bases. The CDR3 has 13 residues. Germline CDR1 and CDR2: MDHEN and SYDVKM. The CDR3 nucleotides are TGTGCCAGCAGTTGGGGGGCGGGCACTGAAGCTTTCTTT. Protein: CASSWGAGTEAFF. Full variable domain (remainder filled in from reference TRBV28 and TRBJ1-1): DVKVTQSSRYLVKRTGEKVFLECVQDMDHENMFWYRQDPGLGLRLIYFSYDVKMKEKGDIPEGYSVSREKKERFSLILESASTNQTSMYLCASSWGAGTEAFFGQGTRLTVV.

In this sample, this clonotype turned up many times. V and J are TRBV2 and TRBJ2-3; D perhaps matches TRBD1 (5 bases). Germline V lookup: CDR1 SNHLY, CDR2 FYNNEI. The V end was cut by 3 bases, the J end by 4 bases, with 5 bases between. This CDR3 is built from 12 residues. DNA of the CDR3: TGTGCCAGCAGTGACAGGGCAGATACGCAGTATTTT. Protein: CASSDRADTQYF.

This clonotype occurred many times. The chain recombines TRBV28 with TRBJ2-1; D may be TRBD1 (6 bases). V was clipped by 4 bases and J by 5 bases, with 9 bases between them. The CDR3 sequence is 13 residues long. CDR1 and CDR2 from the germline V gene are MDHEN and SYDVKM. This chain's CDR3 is CASSWGQNNEQFF. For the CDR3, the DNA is TGTGCCAGCAGTTGGGGACAAAACAATGAGCAGTTCTTC.

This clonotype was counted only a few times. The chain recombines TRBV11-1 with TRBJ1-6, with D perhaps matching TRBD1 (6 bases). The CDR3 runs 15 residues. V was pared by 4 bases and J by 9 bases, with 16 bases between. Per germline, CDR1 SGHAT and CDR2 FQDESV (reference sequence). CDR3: CASSYAGTRSSPLHF. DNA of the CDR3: TGTGCCAGCAGCTACGCCGGGACACGGAGTTCACCCCTCCACTTT.

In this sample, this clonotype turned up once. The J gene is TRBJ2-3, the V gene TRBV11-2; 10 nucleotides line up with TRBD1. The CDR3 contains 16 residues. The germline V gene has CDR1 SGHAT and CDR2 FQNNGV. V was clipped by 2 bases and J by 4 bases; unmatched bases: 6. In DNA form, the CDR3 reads TGTGCCAGCAGCTTACAGACAGGGGGCTTCTCAGATACGCAGTATTTT. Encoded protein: CASSLQTGGFSDTQYF.

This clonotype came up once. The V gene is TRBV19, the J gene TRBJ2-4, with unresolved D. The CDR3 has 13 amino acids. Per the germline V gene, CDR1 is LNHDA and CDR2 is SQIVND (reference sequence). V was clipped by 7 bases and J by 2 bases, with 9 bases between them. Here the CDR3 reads CASIGLTKNIQYF. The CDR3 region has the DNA TGTGCCAGTATCGGCTTGACCAAAAACATTCAGTACTTC.

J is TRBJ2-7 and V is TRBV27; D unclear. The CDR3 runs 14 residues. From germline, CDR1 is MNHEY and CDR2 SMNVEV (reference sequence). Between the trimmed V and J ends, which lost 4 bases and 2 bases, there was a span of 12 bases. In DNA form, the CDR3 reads TGTGCCAGCAGTTGGAGCAGCTCCACCTACGAGCAGTACTTC. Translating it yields CASSWSSSTYEQYF.

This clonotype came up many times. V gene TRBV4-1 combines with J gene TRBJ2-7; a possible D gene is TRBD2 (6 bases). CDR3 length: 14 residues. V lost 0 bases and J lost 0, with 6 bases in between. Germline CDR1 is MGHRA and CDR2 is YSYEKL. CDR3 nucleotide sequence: TGCGCCAGCAGCCAAGAGGGACTCTCCTACGAGCAGTACTTC. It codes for CASSQEGLSYEQYF.

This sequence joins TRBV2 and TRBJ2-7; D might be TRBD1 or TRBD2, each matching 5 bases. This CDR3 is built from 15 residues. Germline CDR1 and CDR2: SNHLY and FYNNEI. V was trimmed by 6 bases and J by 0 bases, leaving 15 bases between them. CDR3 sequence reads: CASRSGTHLSYEQYF. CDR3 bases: TGTGCCAGCAGGTCCGGGACCCACCTCTCCTACGAGCAGTACTTC.

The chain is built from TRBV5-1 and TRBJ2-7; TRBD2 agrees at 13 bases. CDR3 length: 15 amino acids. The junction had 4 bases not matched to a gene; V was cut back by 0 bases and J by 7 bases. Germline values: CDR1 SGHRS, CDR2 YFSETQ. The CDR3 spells CASSLGGLAGVEQYF. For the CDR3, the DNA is TGCGCCAGCAGCTTGGGTGGACTAGCGGGAGTTGAGCAGTACTTC.

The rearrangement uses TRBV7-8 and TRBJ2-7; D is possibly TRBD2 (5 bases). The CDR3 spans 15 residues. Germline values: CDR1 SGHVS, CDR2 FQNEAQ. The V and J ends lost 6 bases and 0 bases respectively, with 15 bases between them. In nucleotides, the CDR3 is TGTGCCAGCAGAACGCCTACTGGGAGCTCCTACGAGCAGTACTTC. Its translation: CASRTPTGSSYEQYF.

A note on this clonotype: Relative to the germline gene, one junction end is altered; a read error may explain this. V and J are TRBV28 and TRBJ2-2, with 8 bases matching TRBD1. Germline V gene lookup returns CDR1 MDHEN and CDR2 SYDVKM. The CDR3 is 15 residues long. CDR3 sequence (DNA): TGTACCAGCAGCCTGGGACAGGTGAACACCGGGGAGCTGTTTTTT. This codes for CTSSLGQVNTGELFF.

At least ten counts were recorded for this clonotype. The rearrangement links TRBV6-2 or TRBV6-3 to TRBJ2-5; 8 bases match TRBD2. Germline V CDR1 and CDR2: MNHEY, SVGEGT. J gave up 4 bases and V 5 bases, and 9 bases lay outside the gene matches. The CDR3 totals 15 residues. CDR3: CASSLWAGGGETQYF. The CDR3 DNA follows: TGTGCCAGCAGTCTCTGGGCGGGAGGAGGAGAGACCCAGTACTTC.

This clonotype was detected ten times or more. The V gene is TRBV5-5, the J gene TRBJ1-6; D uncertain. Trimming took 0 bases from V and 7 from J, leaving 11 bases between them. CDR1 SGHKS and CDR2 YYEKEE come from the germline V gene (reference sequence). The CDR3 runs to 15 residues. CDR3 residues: CASSLAHGGNSPLHF. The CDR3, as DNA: TGTGCCAGCAGCTTGGCCCACGGAGGCAATTCACCCCTCCACTTT. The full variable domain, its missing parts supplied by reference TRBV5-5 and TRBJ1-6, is DAGVTQSPTHLIKTRGQQVTLRCSPISGHKSVSWYQQVLGQGPQFIFQYYEKEERGRGNFPDRFSARQFPNYSSELNVNALLLGDSALYLCASSLAHGGNSPLHFGNGTRLTVT.

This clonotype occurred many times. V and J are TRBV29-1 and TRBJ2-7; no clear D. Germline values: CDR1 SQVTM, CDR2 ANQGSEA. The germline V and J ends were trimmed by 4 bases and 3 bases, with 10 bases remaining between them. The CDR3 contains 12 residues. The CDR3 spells CSVGEQNYEQYF. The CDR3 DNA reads TGCAGCGTTGGCGAACAGAACTACGAGCAGTACTTC.

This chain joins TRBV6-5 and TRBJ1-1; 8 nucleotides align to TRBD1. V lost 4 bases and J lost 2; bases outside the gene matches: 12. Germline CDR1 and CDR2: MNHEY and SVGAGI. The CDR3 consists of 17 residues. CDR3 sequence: CASSLSTGASFNTEAFF. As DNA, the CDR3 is TGTGCCAGCAGTTTATCGACAGGGGCGTCGTTTAACACTGAAGCTTTCTTT.

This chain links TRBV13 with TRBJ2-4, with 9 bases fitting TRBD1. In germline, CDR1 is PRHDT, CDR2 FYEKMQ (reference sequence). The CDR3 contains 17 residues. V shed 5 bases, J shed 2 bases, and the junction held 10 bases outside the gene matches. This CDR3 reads CASSPETGGETKNIQYF. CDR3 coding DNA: TGTGCCAGCAGCCCAGAAACAGGGGGCGAGACCAAAAACATTCAGTACTTC.

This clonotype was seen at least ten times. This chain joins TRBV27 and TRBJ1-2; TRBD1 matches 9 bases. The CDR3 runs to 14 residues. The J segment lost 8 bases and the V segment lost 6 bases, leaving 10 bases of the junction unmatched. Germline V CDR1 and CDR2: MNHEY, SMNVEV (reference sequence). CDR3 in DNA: TGTGCCAGCAGCTACGGGACAGGGAGGGAAGGCTACACCTTC. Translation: CASSYGTGREGYTF.

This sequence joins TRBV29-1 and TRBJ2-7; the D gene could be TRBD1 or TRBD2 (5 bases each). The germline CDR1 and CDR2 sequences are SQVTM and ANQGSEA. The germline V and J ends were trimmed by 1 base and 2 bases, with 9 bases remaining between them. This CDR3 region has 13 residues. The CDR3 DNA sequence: TGCAGCGTTGAAGTGCAGGGAGCCTACGAGCAGTACTTC. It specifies CSVEVQGAYEQYF.

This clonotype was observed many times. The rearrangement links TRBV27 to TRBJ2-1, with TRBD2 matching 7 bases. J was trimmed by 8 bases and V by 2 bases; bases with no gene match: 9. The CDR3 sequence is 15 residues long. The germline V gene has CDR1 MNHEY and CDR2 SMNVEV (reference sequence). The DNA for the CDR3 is TGTGCCAGCAGTTTAGGGAGGGTGGAGTACGATGAGCAGTTCTTC. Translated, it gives CASSLGRVEYDEQFF.

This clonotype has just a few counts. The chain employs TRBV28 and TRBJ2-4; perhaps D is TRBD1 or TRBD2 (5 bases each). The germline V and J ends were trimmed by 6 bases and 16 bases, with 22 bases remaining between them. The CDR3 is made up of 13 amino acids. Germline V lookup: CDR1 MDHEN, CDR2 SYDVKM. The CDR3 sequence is CASRGTTLGASYF. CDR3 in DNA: TGTGCCAGCAGGGGGACGACCCTTGGGGCGTCTTACTTC.

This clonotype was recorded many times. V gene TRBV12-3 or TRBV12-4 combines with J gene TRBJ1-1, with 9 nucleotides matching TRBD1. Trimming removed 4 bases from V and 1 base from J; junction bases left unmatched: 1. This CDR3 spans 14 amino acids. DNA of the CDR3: TGTGCCAGCAGTTCGACAGGGGGGAACACTGAAGCTTTCTTT. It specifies CASSSTGGNTEAFF.

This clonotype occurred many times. CDR3 bases: TGTGCCAGCAGCTGGACAGGGGACAAGACCTACGAGCAGTACTTC. It specifies CASSWTGDKTYEQYF. The chain has TRBV11-2 and TRBJ2-7; 9 bases line up with TRBD1. This CDR3 contains 15 residues. J was trimmed by 2 bases and V by 4 bases; bases with no gene match: 6. Germline V gene sequence: CDR1 SGHAT, CDR2 FQNNGV.

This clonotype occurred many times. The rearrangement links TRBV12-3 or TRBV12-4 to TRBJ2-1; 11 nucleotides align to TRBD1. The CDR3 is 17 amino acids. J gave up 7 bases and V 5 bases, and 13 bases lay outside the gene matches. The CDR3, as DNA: TGTGCCAGCAGTCCGGACAGGGGGCTTAGCAGGATGAATGAGCAGTTCTTC. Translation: CASSPDRGLSRMNEQFF.

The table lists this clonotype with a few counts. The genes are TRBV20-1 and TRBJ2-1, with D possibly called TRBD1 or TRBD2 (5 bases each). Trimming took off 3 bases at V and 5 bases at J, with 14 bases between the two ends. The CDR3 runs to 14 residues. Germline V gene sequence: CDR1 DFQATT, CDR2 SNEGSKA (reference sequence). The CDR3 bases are TGCAGTGCTAGTTTGCTGAGGGGTCACAATGAGCAGTTCTTC. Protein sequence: CSASLLRGHNEQFF.

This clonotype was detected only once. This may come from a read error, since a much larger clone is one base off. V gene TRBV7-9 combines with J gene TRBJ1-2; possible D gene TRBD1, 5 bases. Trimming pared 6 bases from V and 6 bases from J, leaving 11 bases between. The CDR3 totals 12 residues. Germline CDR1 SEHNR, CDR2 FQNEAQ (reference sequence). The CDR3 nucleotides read TGTGCCAGCAGACAGGACATTAATGGCTACACCTTC. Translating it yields CASRQDINGYTF.